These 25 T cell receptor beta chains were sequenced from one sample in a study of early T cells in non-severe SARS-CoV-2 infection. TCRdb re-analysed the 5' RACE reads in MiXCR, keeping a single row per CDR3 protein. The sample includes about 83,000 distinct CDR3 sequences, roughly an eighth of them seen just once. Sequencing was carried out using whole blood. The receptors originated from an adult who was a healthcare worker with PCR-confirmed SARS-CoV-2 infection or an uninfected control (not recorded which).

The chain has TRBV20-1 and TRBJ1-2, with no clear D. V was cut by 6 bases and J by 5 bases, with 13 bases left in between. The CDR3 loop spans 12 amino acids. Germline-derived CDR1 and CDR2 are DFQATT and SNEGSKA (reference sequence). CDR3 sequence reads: CSASLATYGYTF. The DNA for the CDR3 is TGCAGTGCAAGCTTGGCGACTTATGGCTACACCTTC.

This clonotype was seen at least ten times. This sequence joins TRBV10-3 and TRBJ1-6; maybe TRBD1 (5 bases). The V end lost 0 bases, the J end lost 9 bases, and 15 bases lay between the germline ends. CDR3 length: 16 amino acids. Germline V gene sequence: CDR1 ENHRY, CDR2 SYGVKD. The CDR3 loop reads CAISESSGTVGSPLHF. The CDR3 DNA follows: TGTGCCATCAGTGAGTCCAGCGGGACTGTGGGTTCACCCCTCCACTTT.

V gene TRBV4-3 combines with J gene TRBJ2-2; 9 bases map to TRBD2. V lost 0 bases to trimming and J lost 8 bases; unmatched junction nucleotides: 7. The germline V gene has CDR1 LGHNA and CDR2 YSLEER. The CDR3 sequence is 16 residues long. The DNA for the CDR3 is TGCGCCAGCAGCCAAGATTACGGGACTAGCCAAGGGGAGCTGTTTTTT. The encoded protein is CASSQDYGTSQGELFF.

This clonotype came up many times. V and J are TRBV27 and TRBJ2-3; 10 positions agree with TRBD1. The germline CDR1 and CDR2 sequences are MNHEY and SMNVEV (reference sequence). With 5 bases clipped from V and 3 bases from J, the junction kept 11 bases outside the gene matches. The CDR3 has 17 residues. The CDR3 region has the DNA TGTGCCAGCAGTCACCCCCGAGGGACAGGGGCGACAGATACGCAGTATTTT. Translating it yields CASSHPRGTGATDTQYF.

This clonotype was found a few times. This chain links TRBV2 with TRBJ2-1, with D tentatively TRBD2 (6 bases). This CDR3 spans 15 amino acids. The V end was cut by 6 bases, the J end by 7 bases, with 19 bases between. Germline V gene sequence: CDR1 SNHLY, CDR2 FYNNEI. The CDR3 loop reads CASRPNSWGVNEQFF. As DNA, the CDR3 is TGTGCCAGCAGGCCAAATTCCTGGGGGGTTAATGAGCAGTTCTTC.

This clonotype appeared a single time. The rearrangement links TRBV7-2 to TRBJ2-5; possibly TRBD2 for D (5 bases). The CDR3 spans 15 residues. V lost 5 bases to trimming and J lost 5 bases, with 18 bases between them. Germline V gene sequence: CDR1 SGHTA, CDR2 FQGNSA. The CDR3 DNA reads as TGTGCCAGCAGCCTATCCGAGGGTAGATTCGAGACCCAGTACTTC. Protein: CASSLSEGRFETQYF.

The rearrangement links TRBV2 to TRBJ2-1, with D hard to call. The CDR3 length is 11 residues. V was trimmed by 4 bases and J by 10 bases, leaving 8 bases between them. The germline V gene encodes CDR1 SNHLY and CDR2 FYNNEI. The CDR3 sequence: CASSVMVEQFF. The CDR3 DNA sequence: TGTGCCAGCAGTGTAATGGTCGAGCAGTTCTTC.

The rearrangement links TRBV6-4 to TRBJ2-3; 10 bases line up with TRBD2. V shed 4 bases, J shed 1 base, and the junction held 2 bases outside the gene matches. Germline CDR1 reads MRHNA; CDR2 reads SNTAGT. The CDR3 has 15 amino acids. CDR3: CASSVLAGGTDTQYF. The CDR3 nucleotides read TGTGCCAGCAGTGTTCTAGCGGGGGGCACAGATACGCAGTATTTT.

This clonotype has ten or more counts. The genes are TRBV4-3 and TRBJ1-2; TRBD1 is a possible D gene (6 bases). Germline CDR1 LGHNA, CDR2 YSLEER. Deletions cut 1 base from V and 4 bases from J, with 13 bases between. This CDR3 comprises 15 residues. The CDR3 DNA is TGCGCCAGCAGCCAAGCGACAGGACTTACCTATGGCTACACCTTC. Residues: CASSQATGLTYGYTF.

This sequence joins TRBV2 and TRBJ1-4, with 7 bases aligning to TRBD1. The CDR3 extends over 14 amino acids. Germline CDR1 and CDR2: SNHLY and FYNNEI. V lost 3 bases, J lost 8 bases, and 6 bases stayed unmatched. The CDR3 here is CASSETGSREKLFF. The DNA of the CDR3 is TGTGCCAGCAGTGAGACAGGGTCTCGAGAAAAACTGTTTTTT.

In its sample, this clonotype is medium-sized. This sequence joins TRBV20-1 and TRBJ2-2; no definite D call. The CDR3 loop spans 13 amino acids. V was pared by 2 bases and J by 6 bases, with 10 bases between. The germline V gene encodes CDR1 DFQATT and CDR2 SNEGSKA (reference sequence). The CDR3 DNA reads TGCAGTGCTAGATATAATGGTCCCGGGGAGCTGTTTTTT. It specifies CSARYNGPGELFF.

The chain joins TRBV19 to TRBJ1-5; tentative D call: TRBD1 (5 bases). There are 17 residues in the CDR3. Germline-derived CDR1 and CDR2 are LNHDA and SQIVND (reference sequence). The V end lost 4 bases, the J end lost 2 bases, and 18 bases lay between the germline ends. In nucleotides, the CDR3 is TGTGCCAGTAGTAGACGGGCTGCCGCGGGGGGCAATCAGCCCCAGCATTTT. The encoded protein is CASSRRAAAGGNQPQHF.

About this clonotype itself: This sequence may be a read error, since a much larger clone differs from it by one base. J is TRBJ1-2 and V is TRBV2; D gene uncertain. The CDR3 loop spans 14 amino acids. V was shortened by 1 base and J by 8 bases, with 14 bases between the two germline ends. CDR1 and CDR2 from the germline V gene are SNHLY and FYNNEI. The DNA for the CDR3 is TGTGCCAGCAGTGAAGGGGTGATATGGGAGGGCTACACCTTC. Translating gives CASSEGVIWEGYTF.

The CDR3 DNA is TGTGCCAGCAATTCCTACGGTTACGGCAATCAGCCCCAGCATTTT. As protein: CASNSYGYGNQPQHF. The V gene is TRBV12-3 or TRBV12-4, the J gene TRBJ1-5; no reliable D call. This CDR3 has 15 amino acids. V gave up 7 bases and J gave up 2 bases, with 15 bases separating them.

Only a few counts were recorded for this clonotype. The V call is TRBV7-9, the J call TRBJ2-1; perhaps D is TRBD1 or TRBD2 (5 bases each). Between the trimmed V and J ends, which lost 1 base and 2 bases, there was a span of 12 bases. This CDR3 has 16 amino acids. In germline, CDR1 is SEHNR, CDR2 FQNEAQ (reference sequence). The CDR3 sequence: CASSLVRGYPYNEQFF. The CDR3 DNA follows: TGTGCCAGCAGCTTAGTGAGGGGTTACCCCTACAATGAGCAGTTCTTC.

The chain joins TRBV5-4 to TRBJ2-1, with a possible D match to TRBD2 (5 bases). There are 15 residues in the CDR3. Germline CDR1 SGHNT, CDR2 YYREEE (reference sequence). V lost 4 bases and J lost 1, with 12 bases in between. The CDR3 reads CASSPDFPSYNEQFF. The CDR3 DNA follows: TGTGCCAGCAGCCCGGACTTTCCATCCTACAATGAGCAGTTCTTC.

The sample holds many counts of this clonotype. This CDR3 is CAWSGGPSLEAFF. The CDR3, as DNA: TGTGCCTGGAGCGGGGGCCCTAGCCTTGAAGCTTTCTTT. J is TRBJ1-1 and V is TRBV30; D is perhaps TRBD1 (6 bases). The CDR3 contains 13 residues. Germline lookup yields CDR1 GTSNPN and CDR2 SVGIG (reference sequence). V shed 3 bases and J shed 7 bases, with 15 bases lying between them.

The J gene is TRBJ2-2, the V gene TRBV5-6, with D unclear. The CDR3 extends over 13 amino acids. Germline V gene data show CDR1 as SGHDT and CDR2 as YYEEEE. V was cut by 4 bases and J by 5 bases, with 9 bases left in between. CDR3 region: CASSSSGTGELFF. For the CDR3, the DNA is TGTGCCAGCAGCAGTAGTGGTACCGGGGAGCTGTTTTTT.

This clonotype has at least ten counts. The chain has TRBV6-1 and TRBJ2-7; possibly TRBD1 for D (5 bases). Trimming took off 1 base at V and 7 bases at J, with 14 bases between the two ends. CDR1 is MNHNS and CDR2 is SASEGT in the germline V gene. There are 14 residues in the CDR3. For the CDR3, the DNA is TGTGCCAGCAGTGAAGAACCAGGGCTGGGGGAGCAGTACTTC. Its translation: CASSEEPGLGEQYF.

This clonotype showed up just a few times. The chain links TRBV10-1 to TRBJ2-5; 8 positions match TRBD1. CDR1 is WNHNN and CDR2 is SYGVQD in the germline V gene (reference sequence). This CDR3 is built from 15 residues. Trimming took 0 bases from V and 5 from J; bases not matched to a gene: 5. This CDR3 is CASSESRTGSETQYF. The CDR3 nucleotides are TGCGCCAGCAGTGAGTCCAGGACAGGGTCCGAGACCCAGTACTTC.

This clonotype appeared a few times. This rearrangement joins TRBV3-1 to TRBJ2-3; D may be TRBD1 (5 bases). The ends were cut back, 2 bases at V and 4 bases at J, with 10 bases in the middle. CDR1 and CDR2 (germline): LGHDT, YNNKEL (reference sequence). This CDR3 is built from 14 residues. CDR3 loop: CASSQLLQADTQYF. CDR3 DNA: TGTGCCAGCAGCCAACTTCTACAGGCAGATACGCAGTATTTT.

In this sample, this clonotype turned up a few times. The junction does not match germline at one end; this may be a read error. As DNA, the CDR3 is TGTGCTAGCAGCTCGTTACAGGGGGAGACCCAGTACTTC. Translated: CASSSLQGETQYF. The J gene is TRBJ2-5, the V gene TRBV7-7; 7 positions agree with TRBD1. This CDR3 has 13 amino acids. Per the germline V gene, CDR1 is SSHAT and CDR2 is FNYEAQ (reference sequence).

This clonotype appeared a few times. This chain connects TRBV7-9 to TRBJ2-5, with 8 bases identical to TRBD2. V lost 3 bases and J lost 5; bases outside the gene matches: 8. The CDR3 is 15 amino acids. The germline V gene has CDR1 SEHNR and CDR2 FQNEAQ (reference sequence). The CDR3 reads CASSFPSAGVETQYF. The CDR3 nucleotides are TGTGCCAGCAGCTTCCCCTCAGCGGGGGTCGAGACCCAGTACTTC.

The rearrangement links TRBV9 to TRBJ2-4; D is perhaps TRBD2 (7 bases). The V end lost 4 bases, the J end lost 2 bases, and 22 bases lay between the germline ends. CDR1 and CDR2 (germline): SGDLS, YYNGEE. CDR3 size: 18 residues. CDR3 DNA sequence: TGTGCCAGCAGCCCAACCCCAGGGGCTAGCGGTTCCAAAAACATTCAGTACTTC. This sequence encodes CASSPTPGASGSKNIQYF.

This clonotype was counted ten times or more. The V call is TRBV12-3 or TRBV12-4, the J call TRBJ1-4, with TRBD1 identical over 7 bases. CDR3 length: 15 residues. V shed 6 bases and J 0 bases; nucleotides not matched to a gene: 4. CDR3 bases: TGTGCCAGCAGGGGGACAGCTGCAACTAATGAAAAACTGTTTTTT. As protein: CASRGTAATNEKLFF.